These 7 T cell receptor beta chains were all obtained from the same sample, sequenced in a study of T cells in Graves' hyperthyroidism and ophthalmopathy (dated by TCRdb to the late 2010s). The library relied on multiplex PCR. Sequencing instrument: Illumina HiSeq 2000. The TCR beta CDR3 regions were amplified from RNA transcripts. For the first round of RT-PCR on the TCR CDR3, the HTBI primer set was used together with the Qiagen OneStep RT-PCR kit. TCRdb reworked the public reads: Q25 trimming with fastp, MiXCR clone assembly, productive beta chains retained. CDR3 protein duplicates are merged, each entry listing the most common genes and DNA. Here the sample has approximately 400,000 distinct CDR3 sequences; roughly 14% occur a single time. The top ten hold roughly 7.7% of the sample. Sequencing input: blood. These TCRs come from a woman under 30 with Graves' hyperthyroidism.

In this sample, this clonotype turned up a few times. A junction boundary mismatches the germline segment, possibly from a read error. J is TRBJ2-2 and V is TRBV5-1; maybe TRBD2 (5 bases). Per the germline V gene, CDR1 is SGHRS and CDR2 is YFSETQ. The CDR3 totals 15 residues. CDR3: CASSLAEQNAGELFF. In DNA form, the CDR3 reads TGCGCCAGCAGCTTAGCGGAGCAGAACGCCGGGGAGCTGTTTTTT.

At least ten counts were recorded for this clonotype. The chain carries TRBV4-2 and TRBJ2-1, with D perhaps being TRBD1 or TRBD2 (5 bases each). V lost 0 bases to trimming and J lost 5 bases, with 8 bases between them. The CDR3 length is 14 residues. Germline CDR1 and CDR2: LGHNA and YNFKEQ. Here the CDR3 DNA reads TGTGCCAGCAGCCAAGATTTGGGGGACAATGAGCAGTTCTTC. This sequence encodes CASSQDLGDNEQFF.

This clonotype was counted a few times. The genes are TRBV2 and TRBJ2-7; 13 bases fit TRBD2. There are 14 residues in the CDR3. V shed 6 bases and J 7 bases; nucleotides not matched to a gene: 6. The germline V gene has CDR1 SNHLY and CDR2 FYNNEI. The CDR3, as DNA: TGTGCCAGCAGGAAACTAGCGGGGGGGGGGGAGCAGTACTTC. The encoded protein is CASRKLAGGGEQYF.

This clonotype has at least ten counts. V usage is TRBV5-6 and J usage is TRBJ1-5, with D unresolved. Germline lookup yields CDR1 SGHDT and CDR2 YYEEEE. The germline V and J ends were trimmed by 2 bases and 1 base, with 16 bases remaining between them. CDR3 length: 17 residues. The CDR3 here is CASSFKRAGGSNQPQHF. The CDR3 DNA sequence: TGTGCCAGCAGCTTTAAAAGGGCTGGAGGCAGCAATCAGCCCCAGCATTTT.

The V gene is TRBV7-2, the J gene TRBJ2-3; the match to TRBD2 covers 11 bases. The trim removed 3 bases at V and 3 bases at J, leaving 11 bases unmatched. CDR1 is SGHTA and CDR2 is FQGNSA in the germline V gene. The CDR3 spans 18 residues. In DNA, the CDR3 is TGTGCCAGCAGCTTGGCACTAGCGGGAGTCGTAGTGACAGATACGCAGTATTTT. It encodes CASSLALAGVVVTDTQYF.

This clonotype has at least ten counts. The chain is built from TRBV10-3 and TRBJ2-3; no clear D gene. The length of the CDR3 is 13 residues. CDR1 and CDR2 from the germline V gene are ENHRY and SYGVKD. Trimming left V 4 bases short and J 1 base short, with 6 bases between. CDR3 in amino acids: CAISAPRTDTQYF. In DNA, the CDR3 is TGTGCCATCAGTGCTCCCCGCACAGATACGCAGTATTTT.

This clonotype was seen a handful of times. The chain employs TRBV25-1 and TRBJ1-4; 9 positions agree with TRBD1. CDR1 MGHDK and CDR2 SYGVNS come from the germline V gene. The length of the CDR3 is 15 residues. V shed 2 bases and J 9 bases; nucleotides not matched to a gene: 7. CDR3 protein: CASSESGTGLKKLFF. As DNA, the CDR3 is TGTGCCAGCAGTGAAAGTGGGACAGGGTTGAAAAAACTGTTTTTT.